Shown below are 10 T cell receptor beta chains from a single sample sequenced in a study of blood T cell repertoires in COVID-19. The table came from immunoSEQ multiplex PCR; TCRdb's copy has only in-frame clones and leaves some out. The sample has about 100,000 clones; 80% to 95% are singletons. Material: peripheral blood. Receptors were obtained from a man between 65 and 85 years old with acute or convalescent COVID-19.

The chain employs TRBV27 and TRBJ1-2; 9 bases are a match to TRBD1. Germline V CDR1 and CDR2: MNHEY, SMNVEV (reference sequence). V was clipped by 6 bases and J by 8 bases; unmatched bases: 7. This CDR3 region has 13 residues. In DNA, the CDR3 is TGTGCCAGCAGGTCACAGGGGGCGTTGGGCTACACCTTC. Its translation is CASRSQGALGYTF.

The CDR3 DNA follows: TGTGCCAGCTCACCACCCTTCCCGACAGATACGCAGTATTTT. Translation gives CASSPPFPTDTQYF. V is TRBV18 and J is TRBJ2-3, with D unresolved. CDR1 is KGHSH, CDR2 LQKENI, per germline. This CDR3 comprises 14 residues. Trimming removed 0 bases from V and 3 bases from J, with 7 bases in between.

This chain joins TRBV5-4 and TRBJ1-3; possibly TRBD1 for D (5 bases). V was shortened by 7 bases and J by 0 bases, with 11 bases between the two germline ends. From germline, CDR1 is SGHNT and CDR2 YYREEE (reference sequence). The CDR3 consists of 14 residues. The DNA for the CDR3 is TGTGCCAGCGCCCAGGGCCCCTCTGGAAACACCATATATTTT. Residues: CASAQGPSGNTIYF.

The rearrangement links TRBV3-1 (or the pseudogene TRBV3-2) to TRBJ2-6, with a tentative D call TRBD1 (5 bases). Germline V gene sequence: CDR1 LGHDT, CDR2 YNNKEL (reference sequence). The CDR3 runs 14 residues. V was cut by 3 bases and J by 2 bases, with 5 bases left in between. CDR3 sequence: CASSQGPGANVLTF. In DNA, the CDR3 is TGTGCCAGCAGCCAGGGGCCTGGGGCCAACGTCCTGACTTTC.

The chain combines TRBV7-9 with TRBJ2-1; 10 positions agree with TRBD2. This CDR3 contains 16 residues. Per germline, CDR1 SEHNR and CDR2 FQNEAQ (reference sequence). Germline trimming cut 5 bases from V and 6 bases from J; bases unmatched to any gene: 10. The CDR3 spells CASSTASGRFANEQFF. Here the CDR3 DNA reads TGTGCCAGCAGCACCGCTAGCGGGAGATTCGCCAATGAGCAGTTCTTC.

This clone was detected only once. The V gene is TRBV6-5, the J gene TRBJ2-7, with TRBD2 matching over 12 bases. Germline V gene sequence: CDR1 MNHEY, CDR2 SVGAGI. V lost 6 bases and J lost 2; bases outside the gene matches: 2. The CDR3 totals 14 residues. The CDR3 sequence: CASRRTSGTYEQYF. The CDR3, as DNA: TGTGCCAGCAGAAGGACTAGCGGGACCTACGAGCAGTACTTC.

The DNA of the CDR3 is TGTGCCTGGAGTGTAGGGGGAATAAACACCATATATTTT. The encoded protein is CAWSVGGINTIYF. The rearrangement links TRBV30 to TRBJ1-3; perhaps TRBD1 as D (6 bases). The length of the CDR3 is 13 residues. The germline CDR1 and CDR2 sequences are GTSNPN and SVGIG (reference sequence). The germline V and J ends were trimmed by 0 bases and 6 bases, with 9 bases remaining between them.

The chain has TRBV19 and TRBJ2-4; 7 nucleotides agree with TRBD1. CDR1 LNHDA and CDR2 SQIVND come from the germline V gene (reference sequence). V dropped 8 bases and J dropped 0; count of bases not matched to a gene: 13. The CDR3 has 17 residues. Written as DNA, the CDR3 is TGTGCCAGTGGGACGACAGGGTTCGGGGAAGCCAAAAACATTCAGTACTTC. Its translation is CASGTTGFGEAKNIQYF. Full variable domain (remainder filled in from reference TRBV19 and TRBJ2-4): DGGITQSPKYLFRKEGQNVTLSCEQNLNHDAMYWYRQDPGQGLRLIYYSQIVNDFQKGDIAEGYSVSREKKESFPLTVTSAQKNPTAFYLCASGTTGFGEAKNIQYFGAGTRLSVL.

This clone was recorded once. V is TRBV5-1 and J is TRBJ2-5; TRBD2 agrees at 8 bases. The CDR3 has 15 amino acids. Germline V CDR1 and CDR2: SGHRS, YFSETQ. J lost 2 bases, V lost 0 bases, and 3 bases had no gene match. The chain's CDR3 is CASSLGTSWQETQYF. The CDR3, as DNA: TGCGCCAGCAGCTTGGGGACTAGCTGGCAAGAGACCCAGTACTTC.

The table lists this clone with a count of one. This chain links TRBV7-2 with TRBJ2-7, with D possibly being TRBD2 (7 bases). Germline loops: CDR1 SGHTA, CDR2 FQGNSA. The CDR3 runs to 17 residues. The germline V and J ends were trimmed by 0 bases and 5 bases, with 20 bases remaining between them. CDR3 in DNA: TGTGCCAGCAGCTTAGCCGGGGGGCTCCCTCCTAAGAACGAGCAGTACTTC. It encodes CASSLAGGLPPKNEQYF.